Only one count was recorded for the clone carrying this T cell receptor beta chain. This sample was included in a study of patients and donors after allogeneic stem cell transplantation. The CDR3 has 16 amino acids. Germline CDR1 and CDR2: SGHRS and YFSETQ. Trimming took 7 bases from V and 2 from J; bases not matched to a gene: 8. TCRdb ran MiXCR on the RT-PCR reads and lists one entry per CDR3 protein. Of under 95,000 distinct CDR3 sequences in the sample, around 5% were seen once. The genes are TRBV5-1 and TRBJ2-1; 11 bases match TRBD2. This receptor was identified in a human donor who was either an allogeneic HSCT recipient or a stem cell or donor lymphocyte infusion donor (not recorded which). It is not recorded whose cells these are; they may come from a transplant donor. The sample taken for sequencing was blood, either unsorted or a sorted T cell fraction (not recorded which). This CDR3 reads CASGTGTSGAYNEQFF. The CDR3 nucleotides are TGCGCCAGCGGAACCGGGACTAGCGGAGCCTACAATGAGCAGTTCTTC.